This T cell receptor beta chain is from a study of blood T cells in healthy people across ages. General observations from the study: It was held that the diversity estimates obtained from one million T cells were underestimates.

Worth noting for this clonotype: Its antigen is unknown.

Sample-barcoded 5' priming and a J-beta primer mix drove a second PCR of 7 to 11 cycles. Each sample yielded at least 2.5 million CDR3-containing paired-end reads. Each CDR3 protein gets one entry after TCRdb re-called the 5' RACE reads with MiXCR. Among a few hundred thousand distinct CDR3 sequences, 25% to 30% were seen once, and the ten largest hold around 20%. V was cut by 1 base and J by 5 bases, with 5 bases left in between. Germline CDR1 and CDR2: ENHRY and SYGVKD. CDR3 size: 12 residues. Drawing of peripheral blood yielded roughly 9.8 milliliters from each donor. The receptor was isolated from a woman between 65 and 79 years old in good health. The sample taken for sequencing was blood. The chain combines TRBV10-3 with TRBJ2-5; D is unresolved. The CDR3 region has the DNA TGTGCCATCAGTGAGTTAGGGGAGACCCAGTACTTC. It is translated as CAISELGETQYF.